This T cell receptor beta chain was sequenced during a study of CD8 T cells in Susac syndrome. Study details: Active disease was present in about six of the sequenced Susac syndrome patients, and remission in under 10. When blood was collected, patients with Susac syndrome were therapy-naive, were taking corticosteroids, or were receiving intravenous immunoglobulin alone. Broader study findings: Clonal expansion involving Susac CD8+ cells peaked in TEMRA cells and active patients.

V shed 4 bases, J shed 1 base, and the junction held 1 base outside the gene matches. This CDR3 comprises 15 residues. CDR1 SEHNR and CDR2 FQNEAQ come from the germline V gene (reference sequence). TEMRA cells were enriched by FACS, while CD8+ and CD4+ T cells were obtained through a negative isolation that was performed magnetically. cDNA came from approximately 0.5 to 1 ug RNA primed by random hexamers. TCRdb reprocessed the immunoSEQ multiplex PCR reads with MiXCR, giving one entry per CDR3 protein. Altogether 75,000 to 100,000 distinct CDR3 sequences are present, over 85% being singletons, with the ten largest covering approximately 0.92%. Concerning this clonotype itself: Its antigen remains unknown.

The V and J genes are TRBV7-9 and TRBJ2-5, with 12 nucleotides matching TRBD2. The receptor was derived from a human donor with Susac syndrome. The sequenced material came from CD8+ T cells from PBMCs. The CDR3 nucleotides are TGTGCCAGCAGCTGGGGACTAGCGGGCCAAGAGACCCAGTACTTC. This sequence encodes CASSWGLAGQETQYF.